The clone carrying this T cell receptor beta chain was counted many times. The CDR3 length is 14 residues. Germline V CDR1 and CDR2: LNHDA, SQIVND (reference sequence). The ends were cut back, 3 bases at V and 0 bases at J, with 8 bases in the middle. This sample is drawn from a study of T cells after posttransplantation cyclophosphamide. Sequencing used immunoSEQ multiplex PCR; TCRdb keeps in-frame clones, though not all of them. The repertoire consists of 40,000 to 45,000 clones, none detected only once. The sample consisted of PBMCs. The sequence came from a man aged 35 to 55 in good health, CMV-negative, and a related stem cell transplant donor. J is TRBJ1-1 and V is TRBV19; weak D call: TRBD1 (5 bases). For the CDR3, the DNA is TGTGCCAGTAGTATTCCAGGGATGAACACTGAAGCTTTCTTT. This codes for CASSIPGMNTEAFF.